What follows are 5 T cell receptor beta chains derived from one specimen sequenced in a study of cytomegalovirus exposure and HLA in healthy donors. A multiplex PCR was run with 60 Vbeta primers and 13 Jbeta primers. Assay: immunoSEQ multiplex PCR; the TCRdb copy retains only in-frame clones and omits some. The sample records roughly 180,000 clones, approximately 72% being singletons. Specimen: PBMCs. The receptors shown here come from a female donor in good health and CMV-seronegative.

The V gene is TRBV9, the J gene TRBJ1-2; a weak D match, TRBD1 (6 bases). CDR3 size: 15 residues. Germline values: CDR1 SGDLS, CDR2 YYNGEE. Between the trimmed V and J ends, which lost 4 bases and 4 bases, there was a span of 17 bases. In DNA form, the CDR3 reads TGTGCCAGCAGCAGGGGGGGGCCCAGGGGCTATGGCTACACCTTC. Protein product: CASSRGGPRGYGYTF.

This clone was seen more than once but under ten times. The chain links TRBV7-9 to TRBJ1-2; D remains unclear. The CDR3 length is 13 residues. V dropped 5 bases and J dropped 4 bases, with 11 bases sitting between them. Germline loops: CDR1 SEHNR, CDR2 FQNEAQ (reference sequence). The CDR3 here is CASSPVPIYGYTF. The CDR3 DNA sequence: TGTGCCAGCAGCCCAGTCCCGATCTATGGCTACACCTTC.

In nucleotides, the CDR3 is TGTGCCAGCAGCGGTGCAGCGGGTCCTGCGGATGAGCAGTTCTTC. This codes for CASSGAAGPADEQFF. The J gene is TRBJ2-1, the V gene TRBV2; D might be TRBD2 (6 bases). The V gene lost 6 bases and the J gene lost 8 bases, with 20 bases spanning the gap. The CDR3 has 15 residues. CDR1 and CDR2 from the germline V gene are SNHLY and FYNNEI. The variable domain in full, completed from reference TRBV2 and TRBJ2-1, reads EPEVTQTPSHQVTQMGQEVILRCVPISNHLYFYWYRQILGQKVEFLVSFYNNEISEKSEIFDDQFSVERPDGSNFTLKIRSTKLEDSAMYFCASSGAAGPADEQFFGPGTRLTVL.

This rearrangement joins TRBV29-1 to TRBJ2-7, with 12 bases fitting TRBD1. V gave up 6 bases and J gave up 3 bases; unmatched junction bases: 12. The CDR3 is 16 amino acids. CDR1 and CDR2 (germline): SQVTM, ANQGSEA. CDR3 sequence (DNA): TGCAGCGTAAGTAAAGGGGACAGGGGGCGCTTCTACGAGCAGTACTTC. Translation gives CSVSKGDRGRFYEQYF.

The CDR3 DNA reads TGTGCCAGTAGTTCGACAGGGGTTCAGCCCCAGCATTTT. It encodes CASSSTGVQPQHF. The rearrangement uses TRBV19 and TRBJ1-5; 8 bases match TRBD1. Trimming took 5 bases from V and 6 from J; bases not matched to a gene: 3. The CDR3 has 13 residues. Germline V gene lookup returns CDR1 LNHDA and CDR2 SQIVND (reference sequence).